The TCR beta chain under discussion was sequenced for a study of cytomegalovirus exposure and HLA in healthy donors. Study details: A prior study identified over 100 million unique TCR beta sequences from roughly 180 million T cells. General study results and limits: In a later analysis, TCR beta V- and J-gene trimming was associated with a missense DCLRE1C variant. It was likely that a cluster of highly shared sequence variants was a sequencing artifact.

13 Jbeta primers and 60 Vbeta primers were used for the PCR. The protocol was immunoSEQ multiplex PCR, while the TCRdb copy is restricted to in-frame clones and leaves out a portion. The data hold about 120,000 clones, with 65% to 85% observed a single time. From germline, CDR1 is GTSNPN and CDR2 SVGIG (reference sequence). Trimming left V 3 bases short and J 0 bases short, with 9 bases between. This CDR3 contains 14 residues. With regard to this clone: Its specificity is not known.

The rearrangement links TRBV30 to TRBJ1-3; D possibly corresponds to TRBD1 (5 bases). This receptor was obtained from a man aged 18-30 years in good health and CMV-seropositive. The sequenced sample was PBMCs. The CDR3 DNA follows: TGTGCCTGGAGCCAGGGTCTCTCTGGAAACACCATATATTTT. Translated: CAWSQGLSGNTIYF.